Each of the 27 T cell receptor beta chains below was sequenced from the same sample in a study of T cell clones after liver transplantation. The method was immunoSEQ multiplex PCR; TCRdb's version includes in-frame clones alone and lacks a portion of them. Of some 40,000 clones listed, about 86% are singletons. Sample: CD4+ T cells from blood, taken 24 months after liver transplant. These receptors all stem from a human patient who received a liver transplant. Among the T cells, some may be from the graft donor.

The V gene is TRBV19, the J gene TRBJ1-2, with 7 positions matching TRBD1. The germline CDR1 and CDR2 sequences are LNHDA and SQIVND (reference sequence). This CDR3 contains 16 residues. The V gene end was trimmed by 1 base and the J gene end by 3 bases; junction bases not matched to a gene: 8. This chain's CDR3 is CASSIAVEGAYYGYTF. The CDR3 DNA reads as TGTGCCAGTAGTATAGCGGTGGAGGGGGCGTACTATGGCTACACCTTC.

In nucleotides, the CDR3 is TGTGCCAGCAGTGACGGTTGGGCAGGGGGCATATCTGGAAACACCATATATTTT. Translation gives CASSDGWAGGISGNTIYF. The rearrangement links TRBV6-1 to TRBJ1-3; 8 bases map to TRBD1. Trimming at V came to 3 bases and at J to 1 base, leaving 11 bases not matched to a gene. The germline gives CDR1 MNHNS, CDR2 SASEGT. There are 18 residues in the CDR3.

V usage is TRBV10-2 and J usage is TRBJ1-6; D call uncertain. The CDR3 spans 14 residues. Germline V CDR1 and CDR2: WSHSY, SAAADI. Trimming stripped 1 base from V and 5 bases from J, with 6 bases between. CDR3 nucleotide sequence: TGCGCCAGCAGTGAGTACAAGAATAATTCACCCCTCCACTTT. It codes for CASSEYKNNSPLHF.

The chain couples TRBV6-6 to TRBJ1-5; D possibly corresponds to TRBD1 (5 bases). The CDR3 is made up of 16 amino acids. From germline, CDR1 is MNHNY and CDR2 SVGAGI (reference sequence). With 6 bases removed from V and 5 bases from J, the gap between germline ends came to 20 bases. In DNA form, the CDR3 reads TGTGCCAGCAGACGCTCGGGGGGGTCGGAGGATCAGCCCCAGCATTTT. Protein sequence: CASRRSGGSEDQPQHF.

The CDR3 reads CASRIKIMNTEAFF. The CDR3 DNA reads as TGTGCCAGTAGGATCAAGATCATGAACACTGAAGCTTTCTTT. V gene TRBV19 combines with J gene TRBJ1-1; the D is unclear. Germline lookup yields CDR1 LNHDA and CDR2 SQIVND (reference sequence). V lost 6 bases and J lost 0, with 11 bases in between. The CDR3 sequence is 14 residues long.

The CDR3 DNA reads TGTGCCAGCAGCTTAGTCGGGACAGGGGAGGAAAAACTGTTTTTT. Encoded protein: CASSLVGTGEEKLFF. The chain recombines TRBV7-2 with TRBJ1-4; 10 bases align to TRBD1. V shed 1 base, J shed 8 bases, and the junction held 4 bases outside the gene matches. The CDR3 is 15 residues long. In germline, CDR1 is SGHTA, CDR2 FQGNSA.

This chain joins TRBV29-1 and TRBJ2-1, with 11 positions matching TRBD1. CDR3 length: 12 amino acids. Per the germline V gene, CDR1 is SQVTM and CDR2 is ANQGSEA. CDR3 protein: CMGTGGYNEQFF. CDR3 DNA sequence: TGCATGGGGACAGGGGGCTACAATGAGCAGTTCTTC.

This rearrangement joins TRBV28 to TRBJ2-5; the D is unclear. The germline CDR1 and CDR2 sequences are MDHEN and SYDVKM. V lost 5 bases and J lost 2, with 12 bases in between. This CDR3 region has 14 residues. CDR3: CASSPPQRQETQYF. For the CDR3, the DNA is TGTGCCAGCAGTCCACCACAGCGACAAGAGACCCAGTACTTC.

V and J are TRBV27 and TRBJ2-7, with 7 bases lining up with TRBD1. From germline, CDR1 is MNHEY and CDR2 SMNVEV (reference sequence). The CDR3 is made up of 15 amino acids. V lost 5 bases and J lost 1; bases outside the gene matches: 8. CDR3 protein: CASSQTGVTSYEQYF. CDR3 nucleotides: TGTGCCAGCAGTCAAACAGGGGTAACGTCCTACGAGCAGTACTTC.

V is TRBV11-3 and J is TRBJ1-3; the D is unclear. Germline-derived CDR1 and CDR2 are SGHNT and YENEEA. The CDR3 consists of 15 residues. Trimming stripped 0 bases from V and 0 bases from J, with 6 bases between. Here the CDR3 DNA reads TGTGCCAGCAGCTTAGACGGAAGCTCTGGAAACACCATATATTTT. It encodes CASSLDGSSGNTIYF.

The chain joins TRBV21-1 to TRBJ1-4; the table's D gene call, TRBD1, was not cross checked with the DNA. TRBV21-1 constitutes a pseudogene. CDR3 length equals 17 residues. CDR3 loop: CASRPRKGAGTNEKLFF. In DNA, the CDR3 is TGTGCCAGCAGGCCTCGGAAGGGGGCAGGGACTAATGAAAAACTGTTTTTT.

V gene TRBV7-2 combines with J gene TRBJ1-2; 10 bases are a match to TRBD1. The germline gives CDR1 SGHTA, CDR2 FQGNSA. Losses at the gene ends were 4 bases for V and 3 bases for J; bases not matched to a gene: 11. The length of the CDR3 is 17 residues. This CDR3 is CASSSTGQGIADYGYTF. CDR3 in DNA: TGTGCCAGCAGCTCGACGGGACAGGGGATTGCGGACTATGGCTACACCTTC.

The chain is built from TRBV4-2 and TRBJ2-1; tentatively, D is TRBD1 (6 bases). Germline V gene sequence: CDR1 LGHNA, CDR2 YNFKEQ. The CDR3 runs to 15 residues. V was clipped by 3 bases and J by 6 bases, with 15 bases between them. The DNA of the CDR3 is TGTGCCAGCAGCCACCAACCTACACAGGGCAATGAGCAGTTCTTC. It yields the protein CASSHQPTQGNEQFF.

This chain links TRBV7-2 with TRBJ2-7, with D tentatively TRBD2 (5 bases). Trimming pared 1 base from V and 4 bases from J, leaving 8 bases between. Germline loops: CDR1 SGHTA, CDR2 FQGNSA. The length of the CDR3 is 13 residues. CDR3 residues: CASSLGRGYEQYF. CDR3 sequence (DNA): TGTGCCAGCAGCTTAGGACGGGGTTACGAGCAGTACTTC.

This clone was picked up one time. At the DNA level, this CDR3 is encoded by other sequences in the same sample as well. The CDR3 DNA follows: TGTGCCAGCAGTTCCAGACAGGGGTGGGATGGCTACACCTTC. Its translation: CASSSRQGWDGYTF. V usage is TRBV27 and J usage is TRBJ1-2; 8 nucleotides agree with TRBD1. The germline V gene encodes CDR1 MNHEY and CDR2 SMNVEV (reference sequence). The J segment lost 6 bases and the V segment lost 4 bases, leaving 7 bases of the junction unmatched. The CDR3 runs to 14 residues.

The J gene is TRBJ1-5, the V gene TRBV29-1, with D tentatively TRBD1 (5 bases). V lost 7 bases and J 8 bases, leaving 18 bases between the germline ends. This CDR3 is 13 amino acids long. Germline V lookup: CDR1 SQVTM, CDR2 ANQGSEA. The chain's CDR3 is CSALAGPLEPQHF. CDR3 DNA sequence: TGCAGCGCCCTAGCAGGGCCGTTGGAGCCCCAGCATTTT. Based on the CDR3 plus reference TRBV29-1 and TRBJ1-5, the full variable domain is SAVISQKPSRDICQRGTSLTIQCQVDSQVTMMFWYRQQPGQSLTLIATANQGSEATYESGFVIDKFPISRPNLTFSTLTVSNMSPEDSSIYLCSALAGPLEPQHFGDGTRLSIL.

This chain links TRBV7-3 with TRBJ1-4, with D possibly TRBD1 on 6 matching bases. The CDR3 covers 15 residues. In germline, CDR1 is SGHTA, CDR2 FQGTGA. The V gene lost 5 bases and the J gene lost 7 bases, with 17 bases spanning the gap. The CDR3 here is CASSPKYREREKLFF. For the CDR3, the DNA is TGTGCCAGCAGCCCCAAGTACAGGGAGCGTGAAAAACTGTTTTTT.

The V call is TRBV10-3, the J call TRBJ2-3, with D possibly matching TRBD1 (5 bases). Germline lookup yields CDR1 ENHRY and CDR2 SYGVKD. The CDR3 is 13 amino acids. V lost 4 bases and J lost 3, with 8 bases in between. The CDR3 loop is CAISGAGTDTQYF. CDR3 DNA sequence: TGTGCCATCAGTGGGGCAGGGACAGATACGCAGTATTTT.

CDR3 nucleotide sequence: TGTGCCAGCAGTTACTTTCAGGGGGTGGTACCTGAAGCTTTCTTT. Protein: CASSYFQGVVPEAFF. The J gene is TRBJ1-1, the V gene TRBV6-5, with 7 nucleotides matching TRBD1. Germline trimming cut 1 base from V and 6 bases from J; bases unmatched to any gene: 8. The CDR3 extends over 15 amino acids. The germline V gene encodes CDR1 MNHEY and CDR2 SVGAGI.

The chain has TRBV6-1 and TRBJ2-1, with 7 bases aligning to TRBD1. J lost 6 bases, V lost 3 bases, and 2 bases had no gene match. CDR1 MNHNS and CDR2 SASEGT come from the germline V gene. CDR3 length: 13 residues. Here the CDR3 reads CASSDRGSNEQFF. The CDR3 DNA reads TGTGCCAGCAGTGACAGGGGGAGCAATGAGCAGTTCTTC.

The chain has TRBV7-9 and TRBJ2-1; tentatively, D is TRBD1 or TRBD2 (5 bases each). V was clipped by 5 bases and J by 0 bases, with 11 bases between them. Germline lookup yields CDR1 SEHNR and CDR2 FQNEAQ (reference sequence). The CDR3 is 15 residues long. CDR3 sequence reads: CASSPGAGSYNEQFF. DNA of the CDR3: TGTGCCAGCAGCCCCGGGGCCGGCTCCTACAATGAGCAGTTCTTC.

The chain recombines TRBV12-5 with TRBJ1-6; TRBD1 agrees at 11 bases. J lost 7 bases, V lost 6 bases, and 5 bases had no gene match. The CDR3 is 15 residues long. The germline V gene has CDR1 LGHNT and CDR2 FRNRAP. The CDR3 nucleotides are TGTGCTAGTGGACTGGGACAGGGGGGGAATTCACCCCTCCACTTT. This encodes CASGLGQGGNSPLHF.

A word on this clone: Other DNA sequences in the sample encode the same CDR3. The chain uses TRBV5-6 and TRBJ1-2, with D perhaps matching TRBD1 (5 bases). V lost 1 base to trimming and J lost 4 bases, with 8 bases between them. The germline V gene encodes CDR1 SGHDT and CDR2 YYEEEE. CDR3 length: 13 residues. Here the CDR3 reads CASSLTGSYGYTF. CDR3 sequence (DNA): TGTGCCAGCAGCTTGACAGGTTCCTATGGCTACACCTTC.

The chain combines TRBV6-1 with TRBJ1-4, with D unclear. The CDR3 consists of 14 residues. The V and J ends lost 6 bases and 0 bases respectively, with 8 bases between them. Per germline, CDR1 MNHNS and CDR2 SASEGT. The chain's CDR3 is CASRVRPTNEKLFF. The CDR3 DNA reads as TGTGCCAGCAGAGTACGGCCAACTAATGAAAAACTGTTTTTT.

The V call is TRBV2, the J call TRBJ2-1, with 9 bases aligning to TRBD1. The CDR3 sequence is 12 residues long. Germline CDR1 reads SNHLY; CDR2 reads FYNNEI. V shed 7 bases, J shed 7 bases, and the junction held 2 bases outside the gene matches. The chain's CDR3 is CASTGTGNEQFF. CDR3 bases: TGTGCCAGCACCGGGACAGGGAATGAGCAGTTCTTC.

This clone is a singleton in its sample. The chain has TRBV6-6 and TRBJ2-5; a possible D gene is TRBD2 (7 bases). This CDR3 has 14 amino acids. The V end was cut by 6 bases, the J end by 6 bases, with 17 bases between. Germline V gene sequence: CDR1 MNHNY, CDR2 SVGAGI (reference sequence). The CDR3 sequence is CASRMGGGEKTQYF. The CDR3 bases are TGTGCCAGCAGGATGGGGGGGGGCGAAAAGACCCAGTACTTC.

The sample holds a few counts of this clone. The rearrangement joins TRBV5-6 to TRBJ1-4; 8 positions match TRBD1. CDR1 is SGHDT and CDR2 is YYEEEE in the germline V gene. The CDR3 contains 19 residues. V was clipped by 1 base and J by 3 bases; unmatched bases: 14. The CDR3 is CASSLRFTGGYRANEKLFF. The CDR3 DNA follows: TGTGCCAGCAGCTTGAGATTCACAGGGGGTTATAGGGCTAATGAAAAACTGTTTTTT.